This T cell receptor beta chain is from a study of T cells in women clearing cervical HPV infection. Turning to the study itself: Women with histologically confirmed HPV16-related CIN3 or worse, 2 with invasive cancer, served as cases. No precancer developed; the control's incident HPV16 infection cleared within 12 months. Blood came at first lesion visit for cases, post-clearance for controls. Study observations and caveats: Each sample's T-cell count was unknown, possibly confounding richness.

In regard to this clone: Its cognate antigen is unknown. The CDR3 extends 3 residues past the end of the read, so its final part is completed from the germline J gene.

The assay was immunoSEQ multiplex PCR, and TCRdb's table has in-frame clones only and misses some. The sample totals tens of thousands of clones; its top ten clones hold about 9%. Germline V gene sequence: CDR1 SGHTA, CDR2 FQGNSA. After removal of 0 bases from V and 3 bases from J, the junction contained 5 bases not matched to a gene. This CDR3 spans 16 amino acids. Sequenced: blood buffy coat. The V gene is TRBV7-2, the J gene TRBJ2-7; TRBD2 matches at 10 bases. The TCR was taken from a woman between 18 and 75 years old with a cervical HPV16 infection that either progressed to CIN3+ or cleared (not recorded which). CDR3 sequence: CASSLASSGGNYEQYF. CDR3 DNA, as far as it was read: TGTGCCAGCAGCTTAGCTTCTAGCGGGGGAAACTACGAG.